This TCR beta chain was found in a study of prognosis after radiotherapy for stage I lung cancer. Study context: The study included approximately 14 patients with newly diagnosed primary stage I lung tumors and 4 to 6 with oligometastatic NSCLC after surgical resection of the primary tumor. Delivery of radiotherapy was by SBRT in 3 to 5 fractions at a biologically effective dose of at least 100 Gy. Whole-study results and caveats: Unique TCR clone counts fell after stereotactic body radiation therapy, median roughly 10,000 versus 7,000.

A word on this clonotype: Its specificity is not known. At one boundary the junction diverges from the germline segment, which might be a read error.

Patients were all node-negative on CT and PET/CT, lacking prior chemotherapy, radiotherapy or other malignancies. Multiplex PCR, run in two rounds, amplified TCR beta CDR3 from genomic DNA. Specific primers for each TRBV and TRBJ gene were what first-round PCR used. TCRdb ran MiXCR on the multiplex PCR reads and lists one entry per CDR3 protein. The sample consists of fewer than 40,000 distinct CDR3 sequences, about 34% of them appearing once. The input for sequencing was PBMCs, taken before or after stereotactic body radiation therapy (not recorded which). The receptor was isolated from a donor of 50 years or more with non-small cell lung cancer.

The CDR3 reads CSAAEWTSGGSLNF. The CDR3, as DNA: TGCAGTGCTGCAGAGTGGACTAGCGGGGGCTCTCTAAACTTC. V usage is TRBV20-1 and J usage is TRBJ2-5, with 13 bases aligning to TRBD2. Germline CDR1 DFQATT, CDR2 SNEGSKA (reference sequence). The CDR3 sequence is 14 residues long.